This is a list of T cell receptor beta chains from one sample in a study of T cell responses to AZD1222 COVID-19 vaccine. Libraries were prepared by immunoSEQ multiplex PCR; TCRdb keeps only in-frame clonotypes and omits some of them. The sample includes 89,000 or so clones, around 90% of them seen just once. Specimen: peripheral blood, collected 28 days after the second AZD1222 dose. The receptors were gathered from an adult who received the AZD1222 COVID-19 vaccine. Both conserved end residues are part of each CDR3. A D gene is named only where the DNA matches it firmly. Some rows mark clone size as missing; the rest say once, few, many or name a class of expanded clone.

>-|-|TRBJ2-5|TRBV9
TGTGCCAGCAGCACATCCCCTGGGCTCCGGGAGACCCAGTACTTC
CASSTSPGLRETQYF
>-|-|TRBJ1-2|TRBV4-2
TGTGCCAGCAGCCAAGATGGCTACACCTTC
CASSQDGYTF
>-|TRBD2|TRBJ2-5|TRBV11-2
TGTGCCAGCAGCCCCATAGCGGGAGTCCAAGAGACCCAGTACTTC
CASSPIAGVQETQYF
>-|-|TRBJ2-3|TRBV6-5
TGTGCCAGCAGTTACGACCGCACAGATACGCAGTATTTT
CASSYDRTDTQYF
>-|TRBD1|TRBJ2-7|TRBV28
TGTGCCAGCACCGGACAGGGAGAGGGCGAGCAGTACTTC
CASTGQGEGEQYF
>-|TRBD2|TRBJ2-1|TRBV27
TGTGCCAGCAGTCCCCAGACTAGCGGACCCTACAATGAGCAGTTCTTC
CASSPQTSGPYNEQFF
>-|TRBD1|TRBJ1-2|TRBV5-4
TGTGCCAGCAGCTTGGGACAGGGTCTGCATGGCTACACCTTC
CASSLGQGLHGYTF
>-|TRBD1|TRBJ1-3|TRBV2
TGTGCCAGCAGTGGGACAGGTCATTTCTCTGGAAACACCATATATTTT
CASSGTGHFSGNTIYF
>-|TRBD1|TRBJ1-5|TRBV6-6
TGTGCCGCCCATACGGGACAGGCCAATCAGCCCCAGCATTTT
CAAHTGQANQPQHF
>-|-|TRBJ2-1|TRBV6-5
TGTGCCAGCAGTTACGACAATTACAATGAGCAGTTCTTC
CASSYDNYNEQFF
>-|TRBD2|TRBJ2-7|TRBV2
TGTGCCAGCAGTGAAGCCCTAGCGGGAACCGAGCAGTACTTC
CASSEALAGTEQYF
>once|TRBD1|TRBJ2-7|TRBV13
TGTGCCAGCAGCGTTACCGGGACAGGGAGGAACGAGCAGTACTTC
CASSVTGTGRNEQYF
>-|-|TRBJ1-4|TRBV7-6
TGTGCCAGCAGCTCCCGTAGGTTTGGGGCTAATGAAAAACTGTTTTTT
CASSSRRFGANEKLFF
>-|-|TRBJ1-1|TRBV6-1
TGTGCCAGCAGTGAAGCATGGAGGGAAGCTTTCTTT
CASSEAWREAFF
>-|TRBD1|TRBJ1-1|TRBV7-9
TGTGCCAGCAGCTCCCAACTGGACAGGGAGGAAGCTTTCTTT
CASSSQLDREEAFF
>-|-|TRBJ1-5|TRBV13
TGTGCCAGCAGCTCTAGACAGGACTCCAATCAGCCCCAGCATTTT
CASSSRQDSNQPQHF
>-|-|TRBJ2-7|TRBV28
TGTGCCAGCAGCCCTCTAGCTATCTACGAGCAGTACTTC
CASSPLAIYEQYF
>once|TRBD1|TRBJ2-1|TRBV5-4
TGTGCCAGCAGCTTTCCGGGACAGTACAATGAGCAGTTCTTC
CASSFPGQYNEQFF
>-|-|TRBJ1-1|TRBV15
TGTGCCACCGGGGGAACGCTGATGAACACTGAAGCTTTCTTT
CATGGTLMNTEAFF
>-|-|TRBJ2-1|TRBV4-1
TGCGCCAGCAGCCAAGAACTAGGCTCCTACAATGAGCAGTTCTTC
CASSQELGSYNEQFF
>-|TRBD1|TRBJ1-5|TRBV7-9
TGTGCCAGCAGCCGTACAGGGGACAGTCAGCCCCAGCATTTT
CASSRTGDSQPQHF
>-|-|TRBJ2-1|TRBV3-1/TRBV3-2
TGTGCCAGCAGCCAAGCTGGTGAGCAGTTCTTC
CASSQAGEQFF
>-|-|TRBJ1-5|TRBV5-1
TGCGCCAGCAGCACTAGAAATCAGCCCCAGCATTTT
CASSTRNQPQHF
>-|-|TRBJ1-2|TRBV19
TGTGCCAGTAGTATAATAGGGGACTATGGCTACACCTTC
CASSIIGDYGYTF
>-|-|TRBJ2-7|TRBV27
TGTGCCACACAAAGCGGCTACGAGCAGTACTTC
CATQSGYEQYF
>-|-|TRBJ1-4|TRBV6-6
TGTGCCAGCAGAGTAGGACGGGGGGCCACTAATGAAAAACTGTTTTTT
CASRVGRGATNEKLFF
>-|-|TRBJ2-3|TRBV5-1
TGCGCCAGCAGCTTGCAGGGGACCACAGATACGCAGTATTTT
CASSLQGTTDTQYF
>-|TRBD2|TRBJ2-3|TRBV27
TGTGCCAGCAGTTCGGATCTAGCGGGTAGCACAGATACGCAGTATTTT
CASSSDLAGSTDTQYF
>once|-|TRBJ1-2|TRBV7-9
TGTGCCAGCAGCCTCACCGAAGCAGGTGGCTACACCTTC
CASSLTEAGGYTF
>once|-|TRBJ1-1|TRBV5-1
TGCGCCAGCAGCTTGGTAGGGGGAACAGCTTTCTTT
CASSLVGGTAFF
>-|-|TRBJ2-1|TRBV11-1
TGTGCCAGCAGCTTATCGGTCCTTTTGGAGCAGTTCTTC
CASSLSVLLEQFF
>once|-|TRBJ1-2|TRBV13
TGTGCCAGCAGGCGGGGGGGGACTAACTATGGCTACACCTTC
CASRRGGTNYGYTF
>once|TRBD1|TRBJ2-5|TRBV30
TGTGCCTGGAGTTCCCGACAGGGAGAGACCCAGTACTTC
CAWSSRQGETQYF
>-|-|TRBJ1-1|TRBV7-9
TGTGCCAGCAGCCCACGCCGGGTGGGGAGCACTGAAGCTTTCTTT
CASSPRRVGSTEAFF
>-|TRBD1|TRBJ1-2|TRBV19
TGTGCCAGTAGTGTAACCCGGGACAGCAACTATGGCTACACCTTC
CASSVTRDSNYGYTF
>-|TRBD1|TRBJ1-2|TRBV5-1
TGCGCCAGCAGCTTCCCTACAGGGGACTATGGCTACACCTTC
CASSFPTGDYGYTF
>-|TRBD2|TRBJ2-1|TRBV7-2
TGTGCCAGCAGCTTAGACTTGGGCGGGAGGGGGGAGCAGTTCTTC
CASSLDLGGRGEQFF
>-|-|TRBJ2-7|TRBV14
TGTGCCAGCAGCCAAGATCCTAGCAAGTACGAGCAGTACTTC
CASSQDPSKYEQYF
>-|-|TRBJ2-4|TRBV7-9
TGTGCCAGCAGCTTAATTGGGACACGCCAGCGGAGGGACATTCAGTACTTC
CASSLIGTRQRRDIQYF
>-|-|TRBJ1-1|TRBV4-2
TGTGCCAGCAGCCAAGAGAAGGCCCTAAAGACTGAAGCTTTCTTT
CASSQEKALKTEAFF
>once|TRBD1|TRBJ2-7|TRBV6-2/TRBV6-3
TGTGCCAGCAGTGCCGGGACAGGGGGGTACGAGCAGTACTTC
CASSAGTGGYEQYF
>-|-|TRBJ2-3|TRBV7-2
TGTGCCAGCAGCTTTCAACGGGAGTGGGGCACAGATACGCAGTATTTT
CASSFQREWGTDTQYF
>-|-|TRBJ1-1|TRBV3-1/TRBV3-2
TGTGCCAGCAGCCAAGGAAGTGGGACTGAAGCTTTCTTT
CASSQGSGTEAFF
>-|TRBD1|TRBJ2-5|TRBV5-6
TGTGCCAGCAGCTTGGTGGGGACAGGGCAAGAGACCCAGTACTTC
CASSLVGTGQETQYF
>-|-|TRBJ1-2|TRBV28
TGTGCCAGCAGTCCCGTGGGCGGGAACTATGGCTACACCTTC
CASSPVGGNYGYTF
>-|-|TRBJ1-1|TRBV29-1
TGCAGCGCCGGACGGGAGAACACTGAAGCTTTCTTT
CSAGRENTEAFF
>-|-|TRBJ2-2|TRBV11-2
TGTGCCAGCAGCTTTACGGAGAACACCGGGGAGCTGTTTTTT
CASSFTENTGELFF
>-|-|TRBJ2-7|TRBV2
TGTGCCAGCAGTGAAGCAGGGAGCCACGAGCAGTACTTC
CASSEAGSHEQYF
>-|-|TRBJ1-5|TRBV5-8
TGTGCCAGCAGCCCCACCCGGGACAGCAATCAGCCCCAGCATTTT
CASSPTRDSNQPQHF
>-|TRBD1|TRBJ1-2|TRBV19
TGTGCCAGTAGTACATTCGCCGGGACAGGGGAGGGCTACACCTTC
CASSTFAGTGEGYTF
>-|TRBD2|TRBJ2-5|TRBV5-1
TGCGCCAGCAGCCCGGGACTAGCGGCGGAGACCCAGTACTTC
CASSPGLAAETQYF
>-|-|TRBJ2-3|TRBV3-1/TRBV3-2
TGTGCCAGCAGCCAAGATACCGGGAGCAGTGCAGATACGCAGTATTTT
CASSQDTGSSADTQYF
>-|-|TRBJ2-4|TRBV6-1
TGTGCCAGCAGTGAAGCGCCCGGTATCGAGAACATTCAGTACTTC
CASSEAPGIENIQYF